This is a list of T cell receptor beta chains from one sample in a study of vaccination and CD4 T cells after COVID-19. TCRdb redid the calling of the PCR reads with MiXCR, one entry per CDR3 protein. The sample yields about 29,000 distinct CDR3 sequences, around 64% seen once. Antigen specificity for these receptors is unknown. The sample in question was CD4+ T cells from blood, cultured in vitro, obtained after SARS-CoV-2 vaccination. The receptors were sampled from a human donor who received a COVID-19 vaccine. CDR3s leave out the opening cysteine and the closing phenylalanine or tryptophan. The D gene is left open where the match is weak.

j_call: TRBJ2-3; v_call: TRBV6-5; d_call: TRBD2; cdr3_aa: ASSYSWGGSTDTQY
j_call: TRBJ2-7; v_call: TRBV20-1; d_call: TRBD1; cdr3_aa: SARGQGAFSYEQY
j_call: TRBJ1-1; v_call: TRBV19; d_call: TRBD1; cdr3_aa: ASSIDPFGEGASAF
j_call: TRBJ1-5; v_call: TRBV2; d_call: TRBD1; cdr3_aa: AGGTDSNQPQH
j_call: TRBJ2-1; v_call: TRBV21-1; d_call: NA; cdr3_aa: ASSKYAAGIGEDNEQF
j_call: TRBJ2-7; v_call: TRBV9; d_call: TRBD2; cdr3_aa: ASSVDYTWRGEPYEQY
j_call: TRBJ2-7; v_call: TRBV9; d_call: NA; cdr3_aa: ASSAGTLKLTYEQY
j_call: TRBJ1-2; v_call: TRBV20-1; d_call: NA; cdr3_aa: SASRFSSGEDGYT
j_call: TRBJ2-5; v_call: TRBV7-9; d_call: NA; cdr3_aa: ASTVGGTQY
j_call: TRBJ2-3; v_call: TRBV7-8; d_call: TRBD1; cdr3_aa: ASSLVRWTGPTDTQY
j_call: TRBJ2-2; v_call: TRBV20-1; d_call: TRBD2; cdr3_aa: SATLAGGITGELF
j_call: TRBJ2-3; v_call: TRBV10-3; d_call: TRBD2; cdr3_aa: AISDPPGGPTDTQY
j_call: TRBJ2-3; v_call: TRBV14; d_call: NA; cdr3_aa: ASSSLGASIADTQY
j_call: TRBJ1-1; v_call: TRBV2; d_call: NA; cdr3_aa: ASYRDMNTEAF
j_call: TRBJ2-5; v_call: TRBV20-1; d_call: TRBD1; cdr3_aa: SARDLDRGETQY
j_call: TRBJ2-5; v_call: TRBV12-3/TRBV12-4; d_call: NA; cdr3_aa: ASSFTWGQETQY
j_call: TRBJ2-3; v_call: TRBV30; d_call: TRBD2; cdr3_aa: AWSGLAGTSTDTQY
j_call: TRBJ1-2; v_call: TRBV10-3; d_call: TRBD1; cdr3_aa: AIRGQGVDKGYT
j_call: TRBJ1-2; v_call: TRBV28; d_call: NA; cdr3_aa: ASSKPGLGDYGYT
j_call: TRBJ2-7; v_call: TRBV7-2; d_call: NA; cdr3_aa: ASSRSAQSSYEQY
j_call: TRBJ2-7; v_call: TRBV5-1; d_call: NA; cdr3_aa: ASSSGGGDYEQY
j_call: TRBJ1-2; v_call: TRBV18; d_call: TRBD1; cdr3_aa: ASSEGASNYGYT
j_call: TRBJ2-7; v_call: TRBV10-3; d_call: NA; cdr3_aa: ASRGTVYEQY
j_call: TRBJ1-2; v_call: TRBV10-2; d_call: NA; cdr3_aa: ASSESSGYGYT
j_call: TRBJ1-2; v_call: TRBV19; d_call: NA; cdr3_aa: ASMGRSNYGYT
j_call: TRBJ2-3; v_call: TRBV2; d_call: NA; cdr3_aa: ASSASGTGTDTQY
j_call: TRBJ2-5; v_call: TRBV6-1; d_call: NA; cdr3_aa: ASGADQETQY
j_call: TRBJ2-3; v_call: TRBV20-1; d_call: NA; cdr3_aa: SAPRFDSTDTQY
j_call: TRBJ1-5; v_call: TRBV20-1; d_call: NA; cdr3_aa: SAKNRVGQPQH
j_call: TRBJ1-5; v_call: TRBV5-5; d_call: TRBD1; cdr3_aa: ASSLGQGWGGGQPQH
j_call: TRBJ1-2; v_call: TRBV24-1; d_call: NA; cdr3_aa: ATSDLYPGSYT
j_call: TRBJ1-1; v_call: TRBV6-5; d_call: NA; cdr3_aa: ASSYGVRGTEAF
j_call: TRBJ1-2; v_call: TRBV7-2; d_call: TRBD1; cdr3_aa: ASSTTTGANYGYT
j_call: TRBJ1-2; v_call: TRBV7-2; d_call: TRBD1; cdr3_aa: ASSRGTGGVYGYT
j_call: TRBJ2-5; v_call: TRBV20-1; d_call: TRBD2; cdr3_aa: SAREPLGGGALETQY
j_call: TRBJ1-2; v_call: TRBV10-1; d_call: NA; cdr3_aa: ASRPTVGYGYT
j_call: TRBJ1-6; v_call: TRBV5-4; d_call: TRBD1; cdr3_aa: ASSLSTGRNSPLH
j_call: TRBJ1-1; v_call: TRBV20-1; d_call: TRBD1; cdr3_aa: SASHYRGRLPEAF
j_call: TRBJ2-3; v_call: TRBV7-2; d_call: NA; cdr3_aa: ASSLAGQHTDTQY
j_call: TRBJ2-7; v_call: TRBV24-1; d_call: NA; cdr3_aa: ATSDSDYQKGRYEQY
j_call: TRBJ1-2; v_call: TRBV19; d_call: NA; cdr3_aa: ATRQSNYGYT
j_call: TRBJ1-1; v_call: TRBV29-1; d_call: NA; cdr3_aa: SVGEGPDTEAF
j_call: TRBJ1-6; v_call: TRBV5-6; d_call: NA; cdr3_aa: ASSLDNRNSPLH
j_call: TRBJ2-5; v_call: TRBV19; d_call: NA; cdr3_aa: ASSIAGQETQY
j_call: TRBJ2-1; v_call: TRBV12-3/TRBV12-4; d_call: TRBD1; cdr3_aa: ASTPTGGNEQF
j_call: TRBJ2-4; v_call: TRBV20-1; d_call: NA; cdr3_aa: SASGQLKNIQY
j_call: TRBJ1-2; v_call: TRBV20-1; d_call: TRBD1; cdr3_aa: SARGSRDRGTSNYGYT
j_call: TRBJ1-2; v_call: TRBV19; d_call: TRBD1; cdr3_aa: ASSPRTGKYGYT
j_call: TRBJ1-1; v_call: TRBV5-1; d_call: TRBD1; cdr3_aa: ASSWGQGRTEAF
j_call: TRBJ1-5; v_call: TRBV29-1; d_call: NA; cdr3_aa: SVGSASNQPQH
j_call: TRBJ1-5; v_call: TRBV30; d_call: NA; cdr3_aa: AWSAGRGNQPQH
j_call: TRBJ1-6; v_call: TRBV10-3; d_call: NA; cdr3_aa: AISESVAYSPLH
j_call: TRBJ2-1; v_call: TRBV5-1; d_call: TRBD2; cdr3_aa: ASSPTFLSGDNEQF
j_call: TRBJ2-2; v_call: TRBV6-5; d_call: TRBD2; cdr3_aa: ASSYVLAGGTGELF
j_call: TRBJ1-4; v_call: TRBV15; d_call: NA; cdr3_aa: ATSRWAFSASTNEKLF
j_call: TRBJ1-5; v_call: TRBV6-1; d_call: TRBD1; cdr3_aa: ASSETDRHQPQH
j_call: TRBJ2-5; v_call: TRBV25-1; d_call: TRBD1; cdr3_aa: ASSEYRGFFQETQY